The rows below give T cell receptor beta chains drawn from one sample of a study of blood T cell repertoires in COVID-19. The repertoire was sequenced with immunoSEQ multiplex PCR; TCRdb's copy has only in-frame clones and lacks some. The repertoire holds around 81,000 clones, 82% seen once, with approximately 7% in the top ten. The sample consisted of peripheral blood. The origin of the receptors is a human donor in a cohort sampled during active COVID-19. The CDR3 runs from the conserved cysteine through the conserved F or W.

V,CDR3
TRBV11-3,CASSLGALSYEQYF
TRBV7-2,CASSSSQGRVNTEAFF
TRBV6-6,CASTQTGTGPEQYF
TRBV7-2,CASSLGGGSYQPQHF
TRBV15,CATSRAQGALVQPQHF
TRBV5-1,CASSLGQGFSYEQYF
TRBV5-1,CASSLVASRYEQYF
TRBV5-1,CASSLFGGQDTEAFF
TRBV7-3,CASSLSLANSYNEQFF
TRBV12-5,CASGAQGTDTQYF
TRBV3-1/TRBV3-2,CASSPRLANTGELFF
TRBV15,CATSRDFGGGGELFF
TRBV6-5,CASTPLSLVGYTF
TRBV20-1,CSARREKLFF
TRBV29-1,CSAQSGWGAQETQYF
TRBV3-1/TRBV3-2,CASSQDPGSTDTQYF
TRBV12-5,CASGFRDSVGEQYF
TRBV9,CASSVEGQGVSPLHF
TRBV3-1/TRBV3-2,CASSQDNRNYGYTF
TRBV11-3,CASSFIPSGEAFF
TRBV15,CATSRDVLQGNQQYF
TRBV30,CAWSGGVGNYEQYF
TRBV7-2,CASSSTRGGRNQPQHF
TRBV6-4,CASQRRRTGAGNTIYF
TRBV10-3,CAISERASGGLRNTGELFF
TRBV20-1,CSATRGAQYF
TRBV6-6,CASKTGTGGSQPQHF
TRBV5-6,CASSLPGGAYEQYF
TRBV10-1,CASSVSPKGGTQYF
TRBV5-4,CASSWDRNSGNTIYF
TRBV27,CASSPFSGGNSPLHF
TRBV5-1,CASSSGMSVEKLFF
TRBV5-1,CASSLGQGAIRVGYTF
TRBV19,CASTGGGASGANVLTF
TRBV9,CASSPRDTLNYGYTF
TRBV5-1,CASSLGQNYGYTF
TRBV5-1,CASSPSAVPTYEQYF
TRBV3-1/TRBV3-2,CASSHPTGVSSYEQYF
TRBV19,CASAPGGLYQPQHF